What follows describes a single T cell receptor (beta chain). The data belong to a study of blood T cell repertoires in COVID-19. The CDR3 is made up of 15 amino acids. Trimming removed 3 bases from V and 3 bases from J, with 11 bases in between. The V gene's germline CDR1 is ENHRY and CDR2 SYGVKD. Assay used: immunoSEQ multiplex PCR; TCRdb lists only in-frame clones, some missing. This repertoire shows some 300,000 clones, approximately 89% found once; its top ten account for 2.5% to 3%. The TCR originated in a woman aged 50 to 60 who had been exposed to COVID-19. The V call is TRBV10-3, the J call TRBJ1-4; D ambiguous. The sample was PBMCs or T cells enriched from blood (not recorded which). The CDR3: CAISESGVANEKLFF. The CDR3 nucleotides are TGTGCCATCAGTGAATCCGGGGTTGCTAATGAAAAACTGTTTTTT.